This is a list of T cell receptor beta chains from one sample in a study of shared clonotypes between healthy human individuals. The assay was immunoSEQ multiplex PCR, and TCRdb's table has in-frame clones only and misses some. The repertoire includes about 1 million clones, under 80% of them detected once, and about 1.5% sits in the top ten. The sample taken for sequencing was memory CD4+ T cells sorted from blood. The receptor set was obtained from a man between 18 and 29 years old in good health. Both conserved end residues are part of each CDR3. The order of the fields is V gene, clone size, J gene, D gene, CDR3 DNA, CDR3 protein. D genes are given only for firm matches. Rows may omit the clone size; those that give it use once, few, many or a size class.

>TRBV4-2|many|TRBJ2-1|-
TGTGCCAGCAGCCAAGTGCACGGTCAAGCTGGAGACAATGAGCAGTTCTTC
CASSQVHGQAGDNEQFF
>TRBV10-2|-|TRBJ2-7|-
TGCGCCAGCAGTCCTGACCGAACCCCCCCTGCCGAGCAGTACTTC
CASSPDRTPPAEQYF
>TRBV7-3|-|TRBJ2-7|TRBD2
TGTGCCAGCAGCCGAGCGGCGGGGGGAACCTACGAGCAGTACTTC
CASSRAAGGTYEQYF
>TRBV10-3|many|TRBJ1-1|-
TGTGCCATCAGTGAGTCGTATTGGGACACTGAAGCTTTCTTT
CAISESYWDTEAFF
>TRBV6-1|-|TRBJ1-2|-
TGTGCCAGCAGTAATCTTGGAGGGGACTTCTATGGCTACACCTTC
CASSNLGGDFYGYTF
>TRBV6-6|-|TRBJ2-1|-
TGTGCCAGCCAACTGGCAAATGAGCAGTTCTTC
CASQLANEQFF
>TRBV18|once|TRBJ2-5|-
TGTGCCAGCTCACCCTTTGGGGAACAAGAGACCCAGTACTTC
CASSPFGEQETQYF
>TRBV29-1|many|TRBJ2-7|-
TGCAGCGTTGATAACAGATTCTTC
CSVDNRFF
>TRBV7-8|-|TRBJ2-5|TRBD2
TGTGCCAGCAGCTTAGCGAGGTCTAGCGGGAAACGAGAGACCCAGTACTTC
CASSLARSSGKRETQYF
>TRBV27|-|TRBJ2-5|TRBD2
TGTGCCAGCAGCCTAGCGGGGGGGAACGACTTC
CASSLAGGNDF
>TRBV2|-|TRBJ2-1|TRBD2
TGTGCCAGCAGGCTAGCGGGGGGGCTAGGTAGGAATGAGCAGTTCTTC
CASRLAGGLGRNEQFF
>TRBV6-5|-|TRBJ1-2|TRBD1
TGTGCCAGCACGCAGGACAGGGCTCTAGGCTACACCTTC
CASTQDRALGYTF
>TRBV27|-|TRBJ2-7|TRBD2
TGTGCCAGTGGGGGGGGAGGGTCCTACGAGCAGTACTTC
CASGGGGSYEQYF
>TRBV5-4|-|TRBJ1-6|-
TGTGCCAGCAGCTTGGTGGGGAGCTCCTATAATTCACCCCTCCACTTT
CASSLVGSSYNSPLHF
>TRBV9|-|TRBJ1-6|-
TGTGCCAGCAGCGTAGTACCGAGTAATTCACCCCTCCACTTT
CASSVVPSNSPLHF
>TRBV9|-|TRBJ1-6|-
TGTGCCAGCAGCGTAGGACAGGTTAATTCACCCCTCCACTTT
CASSVGQVNSPLHF
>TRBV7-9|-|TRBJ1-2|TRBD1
TGTGCCAGCAGCTTCCGGACAGGGTATGGCTACACCTTC
CASSFRTGYGYTF
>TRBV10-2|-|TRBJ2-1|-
TGCGCCAGCAGTGAGCGTCCGGGTGAAGAGCAGTTCTTC
CASSERPGEEQFF
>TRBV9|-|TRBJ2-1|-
TGTGCCAGCAGCGTAGAGTTTGGGGGCTCCTACAATGAGCAGTTCTTC
CASSVEFGGSYNEQFF
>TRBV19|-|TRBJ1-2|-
TGTGCCAGTAGTAAGGCCGCCACAGGGAACTATGGCTACACCTTC
CASSKAATGNYGYTF
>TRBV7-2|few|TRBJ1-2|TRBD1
TGTGCCAGCAGCTTCCCACAGGGGGGTAACTATGGCTACACCTTC
CASSFPQGGNYGYTF
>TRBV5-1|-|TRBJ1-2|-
TGCGCCAGCAGCAAGGAAGGGGAAAAAAACTATGGCTACACCTTC
CASSKEGEKNYGYTF
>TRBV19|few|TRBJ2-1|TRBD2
TGTGCCAGTAGTATCGAAGGGACTACGTACAATGAGCAGTTCTTC
CASSIEGTTYNEQFF
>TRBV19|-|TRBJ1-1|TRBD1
TGTGCCAGTCTAAGGGGGCCGCGGGCTTTCTTT
CASLRGPRAFF
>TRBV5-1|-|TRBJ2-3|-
TGCGCCAGCAGCCGTGGCTTATCAGATACGCAGTATTTT
CASSRGLSDTQYF
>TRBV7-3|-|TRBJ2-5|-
TGTGCCAGCGCCCCGAAGGGGGGGCTAGAGACCCAGTACTTC
CASAPKGGLETQYF
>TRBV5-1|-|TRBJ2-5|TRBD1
TGCGCCAGCAGCTTGGGAGGGACAGGGTCCCAAGAGACCCAGTACTTC
CASSLGGTGSQETQYF
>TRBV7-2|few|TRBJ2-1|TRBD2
TGTGCCAGCAGCCCTAATCTCGTTCGGACTAGCGGGAGAAATGAGCAGTTCTTC
CASSPNLVRTSGRNEQFF
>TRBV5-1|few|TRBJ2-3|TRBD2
TGCGCCAGCAGCTCCCGGACTAGCGGGGACACAGATACGCAGTATTTT
CASSSRTSGDTDTQYF
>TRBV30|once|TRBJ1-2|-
TGTGCCTGGAGCCGGGTGGGGTTGGCTGGCTACACCTTC
CAWSRVGLAGYTF
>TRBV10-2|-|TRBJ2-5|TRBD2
TGCGCCAGCAGCGCCGGGACTAGCATCGAGACCCAGTACTTC
CASSAGTSIETQYF
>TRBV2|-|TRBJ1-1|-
TGTGCCAGCACTACCAAGGGGGGAGGGACTGAAGCTTTCTTT
CASTTKGGGTEAFF
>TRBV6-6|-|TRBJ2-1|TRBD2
TGTGCCAGCAGTTACGGGACTAGGTCTCTGGGTGAGCAGTTCTTC
CASSYGTRSLGEQFF
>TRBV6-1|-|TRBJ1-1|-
TGTGCCAGCAGTGAATCGGGGCGGACTGAAGCTTTCTTT
CASSESGRTEAFF
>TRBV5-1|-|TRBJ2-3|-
TGCGCCAGCAGCTTGGGAGGGATCTCGGATACGCAGTATTTT
CASSLGGISDTQYF
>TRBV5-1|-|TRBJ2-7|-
TGCGCCAGCAGCTTGGCCGTTGGATCGTGGGAGCAGTACTTC
CASSLAVGSWEQYF
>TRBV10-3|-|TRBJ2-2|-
TGTGCCATCAGCTCGACGGGAGACAACACCGGGGAGCTGTTTTTT
CAISSTGDNTGELFF
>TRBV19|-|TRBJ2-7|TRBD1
TGTGCCAGTAAAACCGGACAGGGGGCGTACGAGCAGTACTTC
CASKTGQGAYEQYF
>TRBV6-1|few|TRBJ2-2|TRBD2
TGTGCCAGCAGTGAAGCGCTTCTGGGACTAGCGGGGGGAAACACCGGGGAGCTGTTTTTT
CASSEALLGLAGGNTGELFF
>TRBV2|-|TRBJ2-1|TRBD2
TGTGCCATGCGGGAGGCGGGACCCTCCTACAATGAGCAGTTCTTC
CAMREAGPSYNEQFF
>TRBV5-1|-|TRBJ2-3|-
TGCGCCAGCAGCTTGTACTTTCCGGGACGACACACAGATACGCAGTATTTT
CASSLYFPGRHTDTQYF
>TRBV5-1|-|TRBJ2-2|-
TGCGCCAGCAGCTTGACGGGGATCCCCCGGGACACCGGGGAGCTGTTTTTT
CASSLTGIPRDTGELFF
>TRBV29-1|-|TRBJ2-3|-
TGCAGCGTTGATGGGGGGGGCCTTAGCACAGATACGCAGTATTTT
CSVDGGGLSTDTQYF
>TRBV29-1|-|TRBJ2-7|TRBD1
TGCAGCGTTGACACGGGACAGGGGGGACACGAGCAGTACTTC
CSVDTGQGGHEQYF
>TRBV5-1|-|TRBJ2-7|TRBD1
TGCGCCAGCAGCCCCCGCACAGGGGGTTTCTCGTACGAGCAGTACTTC
CASSPRTGGFSYEQYF
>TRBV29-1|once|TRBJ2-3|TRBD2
TGCAGCGTCGTCCTAGCGGTCCTCAGCACAGATACGCAGTATTTT
CSVVLAVLSTDTQYF
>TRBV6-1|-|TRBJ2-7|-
TGTGCCAGCAGTGAACCCGCCGGAGCCTACGAGCAGTACTTC
CASSEPAGAYEQYF
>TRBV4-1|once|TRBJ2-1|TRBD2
TGCGCCAGCAGCCGACTAGCGGGGGGGCAGCAGTTCTTC
CASSRLAGGQQFF
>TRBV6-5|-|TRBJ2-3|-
TGTGCCAGCAGTAAAGGGTGGGCAACAGATACGCAGTATTTT
CASSKGWATDTQYF
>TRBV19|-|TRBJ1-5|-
TGTGCCACTAGTAAGGTGCATGGGTACAATCAGCCCCAGCATTTT
CATSKVHGYNQPQHF
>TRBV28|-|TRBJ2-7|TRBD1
TGTGCCAGCACCTCACTCGGGACAGATTCCTACGAGCAGTACTTC
CASTSLGTDSYEQYF
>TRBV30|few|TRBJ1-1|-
TGTGCCTGGATCGGGGAGTACACTGAAGCTTTCTTT
CAWIGEYTEAFF
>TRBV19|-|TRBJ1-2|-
TGTGCCAGTAGTATAGGTGGCTATAGGAGCTATGGCTACACCTTC
CASSIGGYRSYGYTF
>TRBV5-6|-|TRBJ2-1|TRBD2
TGTGCCAGCAGCTTGTTGTCAGCGGGGCCCGAGGATGAGCAGTTCTTC
CASSLLSAGPEDEQFF
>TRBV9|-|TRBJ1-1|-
TGTGCCAGCTCCCAGGGGTCGAACACTGAAGCTTTCTTT
CASSQGSNTEAFF
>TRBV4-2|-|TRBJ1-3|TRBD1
TGTGCCAGCAGCCAACGACAGGGGCAGAGGTCTGGAAACACCATATATTTT
CASSQRQGQRSGNTIYF
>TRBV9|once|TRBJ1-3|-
TGTGCCAGCAGCGGGGACCTCTCTGGAAACACCATATATTTT
CASSGDLSGNTIYF